This record concerns one TCR beta chain sequence. Its specific antigen is unknown. No quality values exist for individual bases; no much larger clone is one base distant. This sample was taken from a study of T cells in Graves' hyperthyroidism and ophthalmopathy (dated by TCRdb to the late 2010s). Regarding the complete study: Peripheral blood samples were taken at the time of initial diagnosis, prior to any treatment. To identify distinguishing TCR V-J signatures, a discovery cohort of about 100 patients was used, comprising 43 with Graves' ophthalmopathy and around 60 with stable Graves' hyperthyroidism. The roughly 90 discovery patients were divided at random into training and test sets in a 7:3 ratio. Thyroid tissue and blood T-cell repertoires from six Graves' hyperthyroidism patients were also compared in the study. TCR Vbeta CDR3 sequencing of 120 to 150 peripheral blood samples (roughly 41 ophthalmopathy, under 80 hyperthyroidism and about 17 progressor patients) is reported in the paper. An independent validation cohort of under 20 hyperthyroidism patients and roughly 16 patients who later progressed to ophthalmopathy tested prospective prediction of ophthalmopathy. After blood sampling, hyperthyroidism patients were treated with methimazole at a starting dose of 30 mg daily, and ophthalmopathy patients were treated with high-dose intravenous methylprednisolone.

Amplification of TCR beta CDR3 regions was carried out from RNA transcripts. For the first round of RT-PCR on the TCR CDR3, the HTBI primer set was used together with the Qiagen OneStep RT-PCR kit. The libraries were constructed in a second round of multiplex PCR and then size-selected and purified. Paired-end sequencing of the libraries was performed with 100 bp reads on an Illumina HiSeq2000. Under the source paper's analysis protocol: SOAPnuke was used to process the raw data, with reads discarded if the reads contained adapters or uncalled bases, had a mean Phred below 15, or lacked an exact constant-primer or identifier match. High-quality paired reads were merged with COPE v1.2.5, and unique nucleotide sequences were defined as clonotypes. MiTCR v1.1 was used to align clonotypes to the IMGT TRBV, TRBD and TRBJ reference segments. The analysis was restricted to V-J combinations with a frequency above 0.0001, which together covered 99.2% of the repertoires. A TCS score was defined as the ratio of F50 (clonal expansion) to E x V (chaos), with BLOSUM62-based TCRdist applied between CDR3 peptides within each V-J. Welch's t-statistics and random forest reduced 500 to 650 V-J features to fewer than 15, which were used in a naive Bayes classifier (R e1071). TCRdb took the public reads, trimmed them with fastp at Q25, ran MiXCR for clone calling and kept in-frame beta chains. Identical CDR3 proteins give one entry, which carries the most common genes and DNA. The V and J calls were determined by TCRdb, not by the authors. Across this sample there are roughly 330,000 distinct CDR3 sequences, with around a sixth seen only once. The ten largest clones take up 33% of the sample.

Overall study outcomes, separate from this receptor: Sample size was not statistically predetermined, and blinding of investigators to group allocation was not performed. Most expanded thyroid clonotypes (frequency above 0.001) were also detected in blood, suggesting blood repertoires may reflect thyroid immune responses. In validation, progression to ophthalmopathy was predicted by the model with 70.59% sensitivity and 72% to 80% specificity, a median of about 6.8 months before onset. A model built on a 13 V-J signature distinguished ophthalmopathy from stable hyperthyroidism, reaching around 90% sensitivity and 81% to 83% specificity in cross-validation and 80%/75% in testing.

Graves' hyperthyroidism was defined as stable when no progression to ophthalmopathy occurred over 18 months of follow-up. Hyperthyroidism patients were newly diagnosed, with disease duration under 2 months, and aged 18 to 65 years. Patients with uncontrolled infections, other autoimmune diseases, pregnancy or lactation were excluded. Diagnoses were established on the basis of clinical symptoms, serum thyroxine and TRAb, thyroid ultrasound, and orbital computed tomography. PBMCs were separated from under 11 ml of fresh peripheral blood using Ficoll-Paque density gradient centrifugation. Total RNA was extracted using Trizol reagent, and RNA quality was assessed on an Agilent 2100 Bioanalyzer. The germline V gene sets CDR1 to MNHNS and CDR2 to SASEGT. The CDR3 numbers 14 residues from cysteine through phenylalanine. Only CDR3 DNA is held: 42 bases, read in frame from base 1. Unmatched junction bases come to 7, with V trimmed by 2 bases and J by 9 bases.

The sample comprised blood. The chain is encoded by TRBV6-1 joined to TRBJ1-2; TRBD1 lines up with 9 middle nucleotides. This clonotype originated in a man aged 30 to 45 with Graves' hyperthyroidism. CDR3 sequence: CASSESGQGYSYTF. Here is the DNA: TGTGCCAGCAGTGAATCGGGACAGGGTTATAGCTACACCTTC.